This section outlines one TCR beta chain sequence together with its context. These data belong to a study of long-term antiretroviral therapy in people with HIV. Survey-level immunoSEQ v3.0 assays were run. Clones were sequenced by immunoSEQ multiplex PCR, and TCRdb holds only the in-frame ones, with some missing. The table shows 18,000 or so clones, with about three quarters occurring only once. V trimming: 3 bases; J trimming: 5 bases; junction bases outside the gene matches: 9. In germline, CDR1 is MDHEN, CDR2 SYDVKM. The CDR3 is 16 residues long. The gene calls are TRBV28 and TRBJ2-2; 7 bases map to TRBD1. The source is a woman in her forties with HIV. This sample comprised unsorted PBMCs, obtained at the start of antiretroviral therapy, before treatment. CDR3 nucleotide sequence: TGTGCCAGCAGTTTGGGGGACAGAGGGTTTACCGGGGAGCTGTTTTTT. It specifies CASSLGDRGFTGELFF.